The clone carrying this T cell receptor beta chain has more than one count but fewer than ten. Antigen: not known. This record belongs to a study of response to subunit inactivated influenza vaccine. Findings and caveats of the study: Authors suggested each seasonal flu vaccination may recruit only limited numbers of new T cells.

MiXCR, applied by TCRdb to the RT-PCR reads, yields one record per CDR3 protein. The repertoire holds 800,000 to 1,000,000 distinct CDR3 sequences, approximately 21% seen once, with roughly 10% in the top ten. The CDR3 sequence is 15 residues long. Unmatched junction bases numbered 10, after V lost 4 bases and J lost 4 bases. Germline V gene sequence: CDR1 DFQATT, CDR2 SNEGSKA (reference sequence). This receptor was identified in a man in his fifties who received an inactivated influenza vaccine. The chain couples TRBV20-1 to TRBJ2-7; 10 positions agree with TRBD2. The sequenced sample was PBMCs from blood, obtained more than 4 days after vaccination. The CDR3 loop is CSAMHGLAGVYEQYF. The CDR3 nucleotides read TGCAGTGCTATGCACGGCCTAGCGGGGGTATACGAGCAGTACTTC.